The 10 T cell receptor beta chains below all came from one sample that was sequenced in a study of vaccination and CD4 T cells after COVID-19. For these receptors, no antigen is known. Indicated treatment: approximately 10-day PBMC culture with coronavirus spike peptide pools or control peptides (ViraFEST assay). Sequence data for DNA of cultured CD4+ T cells were generated by the Oncomine TCR Beta short-read assay. TCRdb re-analysed the PCR reads in MiXCR, keeping a single row per CDR3 protein. The sample lists 10,000 to 12,000 distinct CDR3 sequences, approximately 53% seen once, with 13% in the top ten. Sequencing input: CD4+ T cells from blood, cultured in vitro. The source of these receptors is a human donor who had recovered from COVID-19.

The rearrangement links TRBV25-1 to TRBJ2-7; a possible D gene is TRBD2 (5 bases). This CDR3 comprises 14 residues. Germline V gives CDR1 MGHDK, CDR2 SYGVNS. V lost 1 base, J lost 5 bases, and 12 bases lay in between. In nucleotides, the CDR3 is TGTGCCAGCAGTGAATCTAGCTCTTTCCACGAGCAGTACTTC. Residues: CASSESSSFHEQYF.

In its sample, this clonotype was seen a few times. The chain couples TRBV7-2 to TRBJ2-3, with no clear D. V was shortened by 5 bases and J by 6 bases, with 6 bases between the two germline ends. This CDR3 comprises 11 residues. Germline values: CDR1 SGHTA, CDR2 FQGNSA. The CDR3 coding sequence is TGTGCCAGCAGCGTATTGGATACGCAGTATTTT. Amino acids: CASSVLDTQYF.

The table lists this clonotype with a few counts. V is TRBV10-3 and J is TRBJ2-5, with D possibly called TRBD1 or TRBD2 (5 bases each). The germline V and J ends were trimmed by 6 bases and 1 base, with 12 bases remaining between them. Germline lookup yields CDR1 ENHRY and CDR2 SYGVKD. The CDR3 contains 14 residues. The CDR3 spells CAIRRDGFQETQYF. CDR3 DNA: TGTGCCATCAGACGGGACGGCTTCCAAGAGACCCAGTACTTC.

The V gene is TRBV10-3, the J gene TRBJ2-7; 14 nucleotides match TRBD2. The CDR3 consists of 21 residues. Germline V gene sequence: CDR1 ENHRY, CDR2 SYGVKD. With 6 bases clipped from V and 6 bases from J, the junction kept 25 bases outside the gene matches. The CDR3 is CAIRLDRPGLAGETRSGEQYF. The CDR3 DNA sequence: TGTGCCATCAGACTGGACAGGCCGGGACTAGCGGGAGAGACACGGTCTGGCGAGCAGTACTTC.

On this clonotype: Its ends do not fully match the called genes, so a read error is possible. This chain links TRBV20-1 with TRBJ2-2; 7 bases fit TRBD2. Germline V gene lookup returns CDR1 DFQATT and CDR2 SNEGSKA (reference sequence). The CDR3 runs to 16 residues. The CDR3 is CSARAGTQVAFGELFF. CDR3 DNA sequence: TGCAGTGCCAGAGCGGGAACACAGGTGGCGTTCGGGGAGCTGTTTTTT.

This clonotype was observed a few times. The V and J genes are TRBV20-1 and TRBJ1-1; D gene uncertain. From germline, CDR1 is DFQATT and CDR2 SNEGSKA (reference sequence). CDR3 size: 14 residues. The V end was cut by 2 bases, the J end by 3 bases, with 13 bases between. The CDR3 loop reads CSARRVRWDTEAFF. The DNA for the CDR3 is TGCAGTGCTAGAAGGGTTAGGTGGGACACTGAAGCTTTCTTT.

J is TRBJ1-1 and V is TRBV19, with a possible D match to TRBD1 (6 bases). The CDR3 is 14 amino acids. Trimming pared 7 bases from V and 0 bases from J, leaving 12 bases between. Per the germline V gene, CDR1 is LNHDA and CDR2 is SQIVND (reference sequence). The CDR3 bases are TGTGCCAGTACAAGGACAGTAGTGAACACTGAAGCTTTCTTT. Protein sequence: CASTRTVVNTEAFF.

This clonotype was counted only a few times. The chain is built from TRBV2 and TRBJ1-2; D not resolved. The ends were cut back, 6 bases at V and 2 bases at J, with 10 bases in the middle. Germline CDR1 and CDR2: SNHLY and FYNNEI. The CDR3 is made up of 13 amino acids. The CDR3 DNA is TGTGCCAGCAGGTGGCAGGTGAACTATGGCTACACCTTC. This codes for CASRWQVNYGYTF.

This chain's CDR3 is CASSSLAGGRSSYNEQFF. DNA for the CDR3: TGTGCCAGCAGTTCTCTAGCGGGAGGGCGGTCCTCCTACAATGAGCAGTTCTTC. This chain links TRBV28 with TRBJ2-1, with 12 nucleotides matching TRBD2. The CDR3 consists of 18 residues. Germline V gene data show CDR1 as MDHEN and CDR2 as SYDVKM. The V segment lost 4 bases and the J segment 0 bases; nucleotides outside the gene matches: 7.

In its sample, this clonotype was seen once. This chain links TRBV6-2 or TRBV6-3 with TRBJ1-1, with D maybe TRBD1 (5 bases). V lost 0 bases to trimming and J lost 5 bases, with 13 bases between them. This CDR3 has 15 residues. Germline V gene lookup returns CDR1 MNHEY and CDR2 SVGEGT. Here the CDR3 reads CASSYSLRGGTEAFF. Here the CDR3 DNA reads TGTGCCAGCAGTTACTCGCTTCGGGGGGGGACTGAAGCTTTCTTT.